This TCR beta chain was found in a study of OX40 agonist ivuxolimab in advanced cancers. Study-wide context: Patients treated during dose escalation were battling hepatocellular carcinoma, melanoma, renal cell or head and neck cancer. Notes on the study in general: Dosing at 0.1 to 3.0 mg/kg was accompanied by clonal expansion of CD4+ and CD8+ blood T cells by week 6. More expanded clones were seen, on average, in CD8+ T cells than in CD4+.

Comment on this clone: The antigen is not known.

Sequencing was performed with immunoSEQ multiplex PCR; in TCRdb, only in-frame clones are kept and a portion is missing. The sample has 49,000 or so clones, around 88% seen once. The length of the CDR3 is 15 residues. Germline V gives CDR1 SGHVS, CDR2 FQNEAQ. The V end was cut by 5 bases, the J end by 0 bases, with 11 bases between. Autoimmune disease history or systemic immunosuppression was exclusionary. This receptor was identified in an adult with an advanced solid tumor such as melanoma, head and neck, liver or kidney cancer. The source was CD4+ or CD8+ T cells sorted from blood, collected in a trial of the OX40 agonist ivuxolimab. This rearrangement joins TRBV7-8 to TRBJ2-1; perhaps TRBD2 as D (6 bases). The CDR3 here is CASSPRGASYNEQFF. The CDR3, as DNA: TGTGCCAGCAGCCCCCGCGGGGCCTCCTACAATGAGCAGTTCTTC.